These 5 T cell receptor beta chains were sequenced from one sample in a study of blood T cell repertoires in COVID-19. Method: immunoSEQ multiplex PCR; TCRdb's copy keeps in-frame clones and lacks some. The table lists 200,000 or so clones, around 90% of them singletons. The sequencing sample was made of peripheral blood. The receptors were gathered from a man in his sixties with acute or convalescent COVID-19.

This clone has only one observation. V is TRBV21-1 and J is TRBJ2-1; no DNA check was done on the table's D call, TRBD2. TRBV21-1 is a recognized pseudogene. The CDR3 consists of 13 residues. The CDR3 DNA sequence: TGTGCCAGCAGCCGGAGGTCCTACAATGAGCAGTTCTTC. It is translated as CASSRRSYNEQFF.

The chain recombines TRBV6-2 or TRBV6-3 with TRBJ1-5; 7 nucleotides line up with TRBD1. The length of the CDR3 is 20 residues. The V gene end was trimmed by 0 bases and the J gene end by 5 bases; junction bases not matched to a gene: 19. The germline V gene encodes CDR1 MNHEY and CDR2 SVGEGT. CDR3 bases: TGTGCCAGCAGTTACTCGAGGTTGCGTTTAGCAGGGGGTCAGGATCAGCCCCAGCATTTT. Protein product: CASSYSRLRLAGGQDQPQHF.

The chain uses TRBV9 and TRBJ1-1; a possible D gene is TRBD1 (6 bases). Deletions cut 4 bases from V and 4 bases from J, with 17 bases between. Germline V CDR1 and CDR2: SGDLS, YYNGEE. The CDR3 runs to 15 residues. CDR3 sequence reads: CASSPGGGLGTEAFF. The CDR3 nucleotides read TGTGCCAGCAGCCCCGGCGGGGGCCTGGGCACTGAAGCTTTCTTT.

J is TRBJ1-2 and V is TRBV6-5; 7 positions match TRBD1. V lost 4 bases, J lost 3 bases, and 11 bases stayed unmatched. This CDR3 has 16 residues. Germline V CDR1 and CDR2: MNHEY, SVGAGI. The CDR3 is CASSSLKGGAHYGYTF. In nucleotides, the CDR3 is TGTGCCAGCAGTTCCCTTAAAGGGGGCGCCCACTATGGCTACACCTTC.

V is TRBV27 and J is TRBJ2-7; 11 positions match TRBD2. CDR1 is MNHEY and CDR2 is SMNVEV in the germline V gene (reference sequence). The CDR3 is 15 residues long. V lost 4 bases and J lost 2; bases outside the gene matches: 4. The DNA for the CDR3 is TGTGCCAGCAGTTCCGGGACTAGCGGAGCCTACGAGCAGTACTTC. Its protein product is CASSSGTSGAYEQYF.